The rows below give T cell receptor beta chains drawn from one sample of a study of PD-L1 blockade in urothelial cancer. Produced via immunoSEQ multiplex PCR; TCRdb's table is partial and in-frame only. The sample includes 100,000 to 150,000 clones, about four fifths of them seen just once. This specimen was PBMCs, taken around atezolizumab (anti-PD-L1) treatment. The receptors come from a man aged 50 or older with urothelial cancer. The conserved cysteine and the conserved F or W are not part of the CDR3 here. Size is stated for part of the rows, as once, few or many counts, or as a class when the clone is expanded.

j_call,clone_size,v_call,cdr3_aa
TRBJ2-1,NA,TRBV19,ASSNRGNEQF
TRBJ1-1,NA,TRBV5-1,ASSLTGQENTEAF
TRBJ2-2,NA,TRBV19,ASTRNTGELF
TRBJ2-2,NA,TRBV18,ASSSSGANTGELF
TRBJ2-3,NA,TRBV9,ASSVQGASTDTQY
TRBJ1-6,NA,TRBV28,ASSPGGAGRSPLH
TRBJ2-2,NA,TRBV11-2,ASSRTNTGELF
TRBJ1-5,NA,TRBV5-5,ASSLVYRTNQPQH
TRBJ2-3,NA,TRBV5-1,ASSFLASSTDTQY
TRBJ1-1,NA,TRBV7-3,ASSLIGVGQTEAF
TRBJ1-2,few,TRBV7-9,ASSLGQGNYGYT
TRBJ1-2,once,TRBV28,ASTPLRANYGYT
TRBJ1-1,NA,TRBV11-2,ASSHGGYEAF
TRBJ1-3,NA,TRBV5-1,ASSATGAGNTIY
TRBJ1-5,NA,TRBV6-5,ASSYQRGQPQH
TRBJ1-2,NA,TRBV7-9,ASSSTGGGYGYT
TRBJ2-5,NA,TRBV19,AVGVVGTQY
TRBJ2-3,NA,TRBV28,ASSLWMAGPDTQY
TRBJ2-7,NA,TRBV5-6,ASSLTGPAYEQY
TRBJ2-7,once,TRBV7-8,ASSQGSSYEQY
TRBJ2-1,NA,TRBV6-5,AASGTGGYNEQF
TRBJ2-5,NA,TRBV5-5,ASSLPDRQETQY
TRBJ1-4,NA,TRBV2,ASSETRQGAINEKLF
TRBJ2-5,NA,TRBV18,ASSRTAGEGETQY
TRBJ1-1,NA,TRBV14,ATPRGPNTEAF
TRBJ1-2,NA,TRBV11-2,ASSSLGGYGYT
TRBJ1-6,few,TRBV21-1,ASSAVGGRYNSPLH
TRBJ2-7,NA,TRBV5-1,ASSYGGGSVEQY
TRBJ1-3,NA,TRBV28,ASSSQGADGNTIY
TRBJ2-5,NA,TRBV7-3,ASSNGEETQY
TRBJ2-1,NA,TRBV6-5,ASSYRRGGYNEQF
TRBJ1-2,once,TRBV29-1,SASTGIGSYT
TRBJ2-7,NA,TRBV10-1,ASSPTSGKSYEQY
TRBJ1-4,once,TRBV6-1,ASSEQGPNEKLF
TRBJ1-1,few,TRBV7-9,ASSFSGRNTEAF
TRBJ1-5,NA,TRBV4-2,ASSQDRFQPQH
TRBJ1-5,NA,TRBV10-3,AISEGGHSNQPQH
TRBJ2-7,NA,TRBV18,ASSSGLAGVEQY
TRBJ1-1,NA,TRBV29-1,SVVGGLNTEAF
TRBJ2-5,NA,TRBV19,ASKGQGGSFETQY
TRBJ2-4,NA,TRBV5-6,ASSRRLAGGLILQY
TRBJ2-1,NA,TRBV7-9,ASSSRQGEINEQF
TRBJ2-2,NA,TRBV23-1,ASSQPETRDTGELF
TRBJ2-7,NA,TRBV5-4,ASSVPGQGHYEQY
TRBJ2-1,NA,TRBV7-2,ASSLATGTRAYNEQF
TRBJ2-6,NA,TRBV4-2,ASSQVWTGTRSGANVLT
TRBJ2-1,NA,TRBV6-5,ASSYGSGGKF
TRBJ2-3,NA,TRBV2,TGQHTDTQY
TRBJ2-7,NA,TRBV7-9,ASSLYHEQY
TRBJ1-4,NA,TRBV30,AWSVRQGYEKLF
TRBJ1-4,NA,TRBV30,AWSWGGARTNEKLF
TRBJ2-2,NA,TRBV27,ASRFGGLAGGAGELF
TRBJ1-1,NA,TRBV7-9,ASSPPSGTGGLNTEAF
TRBJ2-7,NA,TRBV18,ASSPPSQGRHEQY
TRBJ1-2,NA,TRBV7-9,ASSLGSANYGYT
TRBJ1-2,once,TRBV6-5,ASRKGATAPGYT
TRBJ2-1,NA,TRBV7-9,ASSLLQGYNEQF
TRBJ2-3,NA,TRBV5-1,ATEETGNGADTQY
TRBJ2-3,NA,TRBV5-1,ASSLVAGGPDTQY
TRBJ2-1,NA,TRBV5-5,ASSLSGYRGDNEQF